The rows below give T cell receptor beta chains drawn from one sample of a study of shared clonotypes between healthy human individuals. The repertoire was sequenced with immunoSEQ multiplex PCR; TCRdb's copy has only in-frame clones and lacks some. The sample holds around 2.5 million clones, roughly 93% seen once. The specimen was naive CD4+ T cells from PBMCs. The origin of the receptors is a man younger than 35 in good health. Some clones in this sample may be carry-over from other donors' samples. Both conserved end residues are part of each CDR3. Each record gives: J gene, D gene, clone size, V gene, CDR3 length, CDR3 protein, CDR3 DNA. D genes are given only for firm matches. Not all rows give a size; the values are once, few, many and, for expanded clones, a class.

TRBJ1-2	-	-	TRBV29-1	11	CSVVGGRGYTF	TGCAGCGTTGTCGGGGGACGTGGCTACACCTTC
TRBJ2-1	TRBD2	-	TRBV7-2	17	CASSAPGLAGAYNEQFF	TGTGCCAGCAGCGCGCCGGGACTAGCGGGAGCCTACAATGAGCAGTTCTTC
TRBJ1-5	-	-	TRBV5-1	13	CASRRGSNQPQHF	TGCGCCAGCCGAAGGGGTAGCAATCAGCCCCAGCATTTT
TRBJ2-3	TRBD1	-	TRBV11-3	17	CASSAGGTGAGTDTQYF	TGTGCCAGCAGCGCGGGCGGGACAGGGGCCGGCACAGATACGCAGTATTTT
TRBJ2-4	-	-	TRBV5-4	12	CASSQRGNIQYF	TGTGCCAGCAGCCAACGGGGGAACATTCAGTACTTC
TRBJ1-2	TRBD1	-	TRBV28	17	CASSFYLTGVPVYGYTF	TGTGCCAGCAGTTTCTATCTTACAGGGGTCCCGGTCTATGGCTACACCTTC
TRBJ2-5	-	-	TRBV7-9	16	CASSLRAGGDQETQYF	TGTGCCAGCAGCTTAAGGGCAGGGGGGGACCAAGAGACCCAGTACTTC
TRBJ1-4	-	-	TRBV4-1	16	CASSKLGAPGNEKLFF	TGCGCCAGCAGCAAACTGGGGGCTCCGGGGAATGAAAAACTGTTTTTT
TRBJ2-2	-	-	TRBV7-8	14	CASSVLSVGGELFF	TGTGCCAGCAGCGTTCTTTCCGTTGGCGGGGAGCTGTTTTTT
TRBJ2-7	-	-	TRBV29-1	13	CSVEVTAGYEQYF	TGCAGCGTTGAGGTCACGGCGGGCTACGAGCAGTACTTC
TRBJ1-1	-	-	TRBV29-1	14	CSVERQGLNTEAFF	TGCAGCGTTGAACGCCAGGGCCTGAACACTGAAGCTTTCTTT
TRBJ1-5	-	-	TRBV18	16	CASSRGTGDSNQPQHF	TGTGCCAGCTCACGCGGAACCGGAGACAGCAATCAGCCCCAGCATTTT
TRBJ2-1	-	-	TRBV20-1	11	CSAPSPNEQFF	TGCAGTGCTCCTTCCCCCAATGAGCAGTTCTTC
TRBJ2-7	-	-	TRBV4-1	18	CASSQDWGPSLTSYEQYF	TGCGCCAGCAGCCAAGATTGGGGGCCATCCTTAACCTCCTACGAGCAGTACTTC
TRBJ1-5	TRBD1	-	TRBV2	17	CASSRIQGMSSNQPQHF	TGTGCCAGCAGCAGAATACAGGGGATGTCAAGCAATCAGCCCCAGCATTTT
TRBJ2-5	TRBD1	-	TRBV28	14	CASSKGQARETQYF	TGTGCCAGCAGCAAAGGACAGGCCCGAGAGACCCAGTACTTC
TRBJ1-2	-	-	TRBV7-9	15	CASSLWAKQFYGYTF	TGTGCCAGCAGCTTGTGGGCCAAACAATTCTATGGCTACACCTTC
TRBJ2-3	TRBD2	once	TRBV28	14	CASSPVGGPVTQYF	TGTGCCAGCAGTCCAGTGGGAGGGCCGGTTACGCAGTATTTT
TRBJ2-6	-	-	TRBV7-2	15	CASTRRGTGANVLTF	TGTGCCAGCACCCGACGAGGGACTGGGGCCAACGTCCTGACTTTC